Following are 9 T cell receptor beta chains from one sample sequenced in a study of control samples from healthy donors and cancer patients. This table comes from immunoSEQ multiplex PCR, and its TCRdb copy is limited to in-frame clones, with some not included. The sample has roughly 400,000 clones, around nine tenths seen once; the top ten hold around 6.8%. Input material: PBMCs. The receptors were sampled from a man in his forties or fifties with head and neck cancer.

The chain has TRBV18 and TRBJ1-5; the D is unclear. With 3 bases removed from V and 0 bases from J, the gap between germline ends came to 9 bases. The germline CDR1 and CDR2 sequences are KGHSH and LQKENI. This CDR3 is built from 15 residues. CDR3 DNA sequence: TGTGCCAGCTCACCCGGCCAGATTAGCAATCAGCCCCAGCATTTT. Amino acid sequence: CASSPGQISNQPQHF.

The chain combines TRBV7-3 with TRBJ2-3; 9 bases are shared with TRBD1. Per the germline V gene, CDR1 is SGHTA and CDR2 is FQGTGA. J was trimmed by 6 bases and V by 5 bases; bases with no gene match: 6. The CDR3 spans 14 residues. For the CDR3, the DNA is TGTGCCAGCAGCGCAGACAGGGGGAGGGATACGCAGTATTTT. Translating gives CASSADRGRDTQYF. Combining the CDR3 with reference TRBV7-3 and TRBJ2-3 gives the whole variable domain GAGVSQTPSNKVTEKGKYVELRCDPISGHTALYWYRQSLGQGPEFLIYFQGTGAADDSGLPNDRFFAVRPEGSVSTLKIQRTERGDSAVYLCASSADRGRDTQYFGPGTRLTVL.

This rearrangement joins TRBV28 to TRBJ1-3; 8 nucleotides agree with TRBD1. Germline V CDR1 and CDR2: MDHEN, SYDVKM. This CDR3 region has 15 residues. The V segment lost 3 bases and the J segment 0 bases; nucleotides outside the gene matches: 1. The CDR3 coding sequence is TGTGCCAGCAGTTTGGGACAGGCCTCTGGAAACACCATATATTTT. Its protein is CASSLGQASGNTIYF.

V and J are TRBV10-3 and TRBJ2-1; a weak D match, TRBD2 (5 bases). The CDR3 is 14 residues long. CDR1 is ENHRY, CDR2 SYGVKD, per germline. V dropped 2 bases and J dropped 9 bases, with 14 bases sitting between them. In DNA, the CDR3 is TGTGCCATCAGTGAGCTTGGTAGCGATGCTGAGCAGTTCTTC. Protein: CAISELGSDAEQFF.

The chain joins TRBV19 to TRBJ1-5, with D unresolved. V was pared by 5 bases and J by 3 bases, with 14 bases between. CDR3 size: 15 residues. Germline CDR1 LNHDA, CDR2 SQIVND (reference sequence). In DNA, the CDR3 is TGTGCCAGTAGTCCCGCGGACGGTACCAATCAGCCCCAGCATTTT. This encodes CASSPADGTNQPQHF.

The V call is TRBV27, the J call TRBJ1-6; D gene ambiguous. Deletions cut 3 bases from V and 3 bases from J, with 6 bases between. CDR1 MNHEY and CDR2 SMNVEV come from the germline V gene (reference sequence). This CDR3 contains 14 residues. CDR3 protein: CASSFVIYNSPLHF. Here the CDR3 DNA reads TGTGCCAGCAGTTTTGTAATCTATAATTCACCCCTCCACTTT.

CDR3: CATRPIAGGFEQYF. DNA of the CDR3: TGTGCGACTAGACCCATAGCGGGAGGGTTTGAGCAGTACTTC. This chain connects TRBV7-7 to TRBJ2-7, with TRBD2 identical over 11 bases. The CDR3 totals 14 residues. Germline values: CDR1 SSHAT, CDR2 FNYEAQ (reference sequence).

The chain couples TRBV7-2 to TRBJ2-7; the D call may be TRBD1 or TRBD2 (5 bases each). The V and J ends lost 1 base and 4 bases respectively, with 17 bases between them. The CDR3 spans 16 residues. CDR1 is SGHTA, CDR2 FQGNSA, per germline. Here the CDR3 reads CASSLGEEVREYEQYF. In nucleotides, the CDR3 is TGTGCCAGCAGCTTAGGAGAAGAAGTCAGGGAGTACGAGCAGTACTTC.

The chain recombines TRBV7-3 with TRBJ2-7, with D possibly matching TRBD1 (6 bases). The germline gives CDR1 SGHTA, CDR2 FQGTGA. Trimming stripped 5 bases from V and 5 bases from J, with 13 bases between. The CDR3 runs to 13 residues. CDR3 in amino acids: CASSAQQGHEQYF. The CDR3 region has the DNA TGTGCCAGCAGCGCGCAACAGGGCCACGAGCAGTACTTC. Filled out from reference TRBV7-3 and TRBJ2-7, the complete variable domain reads GAGVSQTPSNKVTEKGKYVELRCDPISGHTALYWYRQSLGQGPEFLIYFQGTGAADDSGLPNDRFFAVRPEGSVSTLKIQRTERGDSAVYLCASSAQQGHEQYFGPGTRLTVT.